This T cell receptor (beta chain) was retrieved from a study of vaccination effects on CD4 cells after COVID-19 (dated by TCRdb to between 2021 and 2022). Concerning the study at large: The ViraFEST assay stimulated PBMC with viral peptide pools and then used TCR sequencing to identify antigen-specific CD4+ T cell clonotypes by expansion. Post-vaccine samples across the study were collected a median of 72 days after the second dose, with a range of 14 to 241. Roughly 2.1 million PBMC per well were cultured in IMDM with 5% human AB serum, 8.5 to 10 IU/ml IL-2 and gentamicin, plus 10 ug/ml peptides. SARS-CoV-2 spike-specific CD4+ TCR repertoires were compared before and after mRNA vaccination in COVID-19 convalescent patients and in infection-naive vaccine recipients. A total of some eleven COVID-19 convalescent patients and a handful of SARS-CoV-2-naive healthy vaccine recipients were included in the full study. Cultures from other donors in the study were sequenced using the Oncomine TCR Beta short-read assay on an Illumina iSeq 100. Results the study describes overall, beyond this receptor: Both infection-induced and vaccine-induced clones contracted markedly at late post-vaccination timepoints, which is consistent with waning T cell responses. In healthy vaccine recipients, vaccine-induced clones were almost all SARS-CoV-2 mono-reactive, with only 1 of 255 cross-reactive with common cold coronaviruses. The study was limited by a small number of convalescent patients, and early post-infection timepoints were lacking.

With regard to this clone: The specificity of this receptor is unknown. Base qualities are not at hand, and no much larger clone is one base apart.

The CDR3 goes from the cysteine to the phenylalanine over 16 residues. Only the CDR3 region is kept as DNA, spanning 48 bases read in frame from base 1. As encoded in the germline V gene (reference sequence), CDR1 is GTSNPN while CDR2 is SVGIG. V is trimmed back by 2 bases and J by 2 bases, and the junction contains 3 bases that no gene match accounts for. The library was produced with the immunoSEQ multiplex PCR assay. DNA from the CD4+ T cells that had been cultured and isolated underwent TCR beta CDR3 sequencing. In the source study's methods: The analysis removed non-productive TCR sequences, trimmed reads to the CDR3 region, and retained only CDR3s that were 7 or more amino acids long. Antigen-specific clonotypes were identified using the MANAFEST web app by comparison of expansion in peptide wells against reference cultures. To count as positive, a clone had to show expansion at FDR<0.05 compared with the reference and with all other wells, an odds ratio above 5, and a frequency above 0.1% in two replicate wells. A clonotype was defined as cross-reactive if the clonotype was significantly expanded both in SARS-CoV-2 spike wells and in at least one common cold coronavirus spike condition. CDR3 similarity was assessed by Levenshtein distance using the stringdist R package, and unrooted trees were constructed with ape in R 3.6.1. TCRdb obtained this table from immuneACCESS and retained in-frame rearrangements with V and J assigned. These tables miss some clones; where compared with another copy, unresolved V genes account for less than half of the shortfall, and the remainder is unexplained. The DNA gave D and trimming, while V, J and clone size come from that table. In all, the sample holds 25,000 to 35,000 clones, and roughly 74% of those were seen once. The ten largest clones add up to 15% of the sample.

After more than nine days of culture, CD4+ T cells were isolated with the EasySep CD4+ T cell isolation kit. Two doses of either the BNT162b2 or the mRNA-1273 mRNA SARS-CoV-2 vaccine were administered to participants. The absence of prior SARS-CoV-2 infection in healthy vaccine recipients was confirmed by negative nucleocapsid antibodies before and after vaccination. On days 3 and 7, half of the culture medium was replaced with fresh IL-2-containing medium. Unless noted otherwise, every peptide stimulation condition was grown in triplicate wells. PBMC were separated from whole blood using Ficoll-Paque Plus gradient centrifugation and were then either cryopreserved at -140C or used fresh. The QIAamp micro DNA kit was used to extract genomic DNA from the cultured CD4+ T cells.

This material consisted of CD4+ T cells from PBMCs cultured without peptide, taken after COVID-19 vaccination. This receptor was taken from a human donor who received a COVID-19 vaccine. The V gene is TRBV30 and the J gene is TRBJ2-2; TRBD2 aligns with 12 central bases. The CDR3 region: CAWSLGLAGNTGELFF. The sequenced DNA is TGTGCCTGGAGTCTGGGACTAGCGGGTAACACCGGGGAGCTGTTTTTT.